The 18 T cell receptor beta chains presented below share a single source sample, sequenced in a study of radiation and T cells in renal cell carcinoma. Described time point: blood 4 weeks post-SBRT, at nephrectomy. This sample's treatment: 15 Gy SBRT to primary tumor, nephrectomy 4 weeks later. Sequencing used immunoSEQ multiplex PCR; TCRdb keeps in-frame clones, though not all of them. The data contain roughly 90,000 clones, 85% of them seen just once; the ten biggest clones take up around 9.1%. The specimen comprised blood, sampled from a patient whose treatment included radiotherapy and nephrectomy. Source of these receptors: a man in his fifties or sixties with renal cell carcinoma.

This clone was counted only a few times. The CDR3 DNA reads TGTGCCTGGAGTCCCAACGCGGGGTCCCAGCATTTT. This encodes CAWSPNAGSQHF. The V gene is TRBV30, the J gene TRBJ1-5; D call uncertain. CDR1 is GTSNPN and CDR2 is SVGIG in the germline V gene (reference sequence). V was clipped by 2 bases and J by 11 bases, with 13 bases between them. CDR3 length: 12 amino acids.

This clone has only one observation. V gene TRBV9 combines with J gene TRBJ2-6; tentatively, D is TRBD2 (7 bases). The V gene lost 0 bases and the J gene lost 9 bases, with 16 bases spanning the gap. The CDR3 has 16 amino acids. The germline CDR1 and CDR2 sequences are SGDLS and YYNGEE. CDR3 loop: CASSVAGGEIVNVLTF. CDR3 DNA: TGTGCCAGCAGCGTAGCGGGGGGCGAAATCGTCAACGTCCTGACTTTC.

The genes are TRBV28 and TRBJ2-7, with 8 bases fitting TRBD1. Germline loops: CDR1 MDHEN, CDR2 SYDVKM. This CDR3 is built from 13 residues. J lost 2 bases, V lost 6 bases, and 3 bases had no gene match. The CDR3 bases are TGTGCCAGCAGACCGGGACAGGCCTACGAGCAGTACTTC. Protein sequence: CASRPGQAYEQYF.

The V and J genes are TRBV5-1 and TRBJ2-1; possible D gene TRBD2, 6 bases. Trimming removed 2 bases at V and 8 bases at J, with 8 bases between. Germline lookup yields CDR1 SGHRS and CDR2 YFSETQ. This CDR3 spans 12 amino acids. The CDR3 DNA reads TGCGCCAGCAGCTTTGGAGGGGATGAGCAGTTCTTC. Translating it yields CASSFGGDEQFF.

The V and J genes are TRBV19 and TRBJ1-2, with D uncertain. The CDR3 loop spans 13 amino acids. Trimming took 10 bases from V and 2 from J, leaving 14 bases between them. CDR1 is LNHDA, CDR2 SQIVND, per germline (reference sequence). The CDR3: CATNEQWNYGYTF. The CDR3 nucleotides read TGTGCCACAAACGAACAGTGGAACTATGGCTACACCTTC.

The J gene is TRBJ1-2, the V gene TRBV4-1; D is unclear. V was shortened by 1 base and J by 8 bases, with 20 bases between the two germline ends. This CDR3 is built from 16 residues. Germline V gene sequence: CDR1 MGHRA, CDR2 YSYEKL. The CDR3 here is CASSQGLRERLGGYTF. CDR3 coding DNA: TGCGCCAGCAGCCAAGGGCTACGGGAAAGGCTGGGAGGCTACACCTTC.

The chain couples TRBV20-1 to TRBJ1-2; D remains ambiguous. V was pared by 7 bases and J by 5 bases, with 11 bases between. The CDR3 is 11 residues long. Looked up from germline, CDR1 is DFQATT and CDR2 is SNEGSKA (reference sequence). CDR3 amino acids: CSVPDVYGYTF. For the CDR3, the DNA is TGCAGTGTCCCGGACGTTTATGGCTACACCTTC.

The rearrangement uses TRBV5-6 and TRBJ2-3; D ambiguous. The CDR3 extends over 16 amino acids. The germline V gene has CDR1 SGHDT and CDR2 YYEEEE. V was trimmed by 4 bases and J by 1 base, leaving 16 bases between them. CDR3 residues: CASSLRSTAGTDTQYF. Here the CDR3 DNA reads TGTGCCAGCAGCCTGAGGTCGACGGCGGGCACAGATACGCAGTATTTT.

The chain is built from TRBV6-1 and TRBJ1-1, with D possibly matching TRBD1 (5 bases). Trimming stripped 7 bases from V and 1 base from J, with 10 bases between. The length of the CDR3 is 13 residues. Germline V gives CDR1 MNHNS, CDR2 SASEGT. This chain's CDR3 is CASINQGNTEAFF. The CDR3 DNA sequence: TGTGCCAGCATTAATCAGGGGAACACTGAAGCTTTCTTT.

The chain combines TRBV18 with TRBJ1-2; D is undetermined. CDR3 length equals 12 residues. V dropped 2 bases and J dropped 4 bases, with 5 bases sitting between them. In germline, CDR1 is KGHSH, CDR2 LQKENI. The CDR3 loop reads CASSPSGYGYTF. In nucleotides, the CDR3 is TGTGCCAGCTCACCAAGCGGCTATGGCTACACCTTC.

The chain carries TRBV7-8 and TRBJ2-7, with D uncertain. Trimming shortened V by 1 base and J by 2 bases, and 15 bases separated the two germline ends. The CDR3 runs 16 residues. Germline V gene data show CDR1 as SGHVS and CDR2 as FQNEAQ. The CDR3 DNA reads TGTGCCAGCAGCTTAGATACTGGGGTTTTTCCCTACGAGCAGTACTTC. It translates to CASSLDTGVFPYEQYF.

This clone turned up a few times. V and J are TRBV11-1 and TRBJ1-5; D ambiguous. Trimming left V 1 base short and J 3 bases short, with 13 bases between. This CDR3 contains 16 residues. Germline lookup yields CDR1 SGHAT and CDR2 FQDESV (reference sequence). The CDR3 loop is CASSLGRQAYNQPQHF. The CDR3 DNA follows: TGTGCCAGCAGCTTAGGTCGGCAGGCTTACAATCAGCCCCAGCATTTT.

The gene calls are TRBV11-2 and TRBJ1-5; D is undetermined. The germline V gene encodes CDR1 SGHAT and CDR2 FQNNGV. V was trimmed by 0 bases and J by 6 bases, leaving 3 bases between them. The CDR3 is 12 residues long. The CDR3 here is CASSLEGQPQHF. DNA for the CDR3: TGTGCCAGCAGCTTAGAGGGTCAGCCCCAGCATTTT.

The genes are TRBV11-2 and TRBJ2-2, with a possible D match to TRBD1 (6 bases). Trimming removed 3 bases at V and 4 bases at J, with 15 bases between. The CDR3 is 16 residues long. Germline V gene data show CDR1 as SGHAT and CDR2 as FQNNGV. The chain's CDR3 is CASSFDPGVGTGELFF. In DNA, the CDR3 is TGTGCCAGCAGCTTCGACCCAGGGGTAGGCACCGGGGAGCTGTTTTTT.

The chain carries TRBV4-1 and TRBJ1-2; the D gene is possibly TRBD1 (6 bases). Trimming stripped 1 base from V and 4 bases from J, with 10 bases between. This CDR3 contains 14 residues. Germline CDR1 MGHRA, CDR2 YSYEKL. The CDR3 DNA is TGCGCCAGCAGCCAAGCCTTAGGGGGCTATGGCTACACCTTC. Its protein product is CASSQALGGYGYTF.

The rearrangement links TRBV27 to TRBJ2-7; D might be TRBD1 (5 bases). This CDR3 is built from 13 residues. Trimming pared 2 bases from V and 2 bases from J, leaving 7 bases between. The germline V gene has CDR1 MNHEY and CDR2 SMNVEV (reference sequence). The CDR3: CASSLKGTYEQYF. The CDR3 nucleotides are TGTGCCAGCAGTTTAAAGGGGACCTACGAGCAGTACTTC.

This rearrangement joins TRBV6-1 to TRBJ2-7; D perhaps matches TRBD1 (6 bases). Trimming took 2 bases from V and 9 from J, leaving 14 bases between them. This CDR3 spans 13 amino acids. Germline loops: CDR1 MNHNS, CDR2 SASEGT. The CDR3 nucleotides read TGTGCCAGCAGTGAACAGGGGCACCCTCGGCAGTACTTC. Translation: CASSEQGHPRQYF.

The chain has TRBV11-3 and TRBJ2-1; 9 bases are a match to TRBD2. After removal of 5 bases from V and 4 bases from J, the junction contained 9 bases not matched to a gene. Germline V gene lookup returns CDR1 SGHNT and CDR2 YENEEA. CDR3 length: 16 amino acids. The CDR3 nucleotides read TGTGCCAGCAGCCCCGCGGGGGGGCTGAGTTACAATGAGCAGTTCTTC. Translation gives CASSPAGGLSYNEQFF.